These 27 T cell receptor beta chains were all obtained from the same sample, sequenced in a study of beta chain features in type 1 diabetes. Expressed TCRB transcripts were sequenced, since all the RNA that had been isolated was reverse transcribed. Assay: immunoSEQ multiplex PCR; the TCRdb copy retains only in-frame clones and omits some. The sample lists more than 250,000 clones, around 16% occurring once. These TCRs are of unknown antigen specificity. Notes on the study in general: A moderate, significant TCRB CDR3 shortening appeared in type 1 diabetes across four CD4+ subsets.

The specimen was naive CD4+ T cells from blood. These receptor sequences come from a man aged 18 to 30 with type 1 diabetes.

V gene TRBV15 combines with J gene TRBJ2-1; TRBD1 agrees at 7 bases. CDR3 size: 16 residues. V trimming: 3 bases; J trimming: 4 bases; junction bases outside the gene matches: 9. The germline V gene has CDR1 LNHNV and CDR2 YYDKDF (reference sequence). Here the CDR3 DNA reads TGTGCCACCAGCAGTAGGACGGGACAGTTGTACAATGAGCAGTTCTTC. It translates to CATSSRTGQLYNEQFF.

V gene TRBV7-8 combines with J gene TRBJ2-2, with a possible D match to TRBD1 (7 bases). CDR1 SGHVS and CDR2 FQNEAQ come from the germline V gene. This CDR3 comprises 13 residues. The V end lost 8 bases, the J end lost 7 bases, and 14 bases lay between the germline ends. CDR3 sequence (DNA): TGTGCCAGCTCTTCAGGGGGGTACGGGGAGCTGTTTTTT. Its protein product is CASSSGGYGELFF.

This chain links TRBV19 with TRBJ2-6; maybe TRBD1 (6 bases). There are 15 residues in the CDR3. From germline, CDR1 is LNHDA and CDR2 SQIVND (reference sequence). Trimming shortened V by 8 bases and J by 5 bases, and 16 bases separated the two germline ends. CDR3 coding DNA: TGTGCCAGTTCAGGACAGTTGTCTTGGGCCAACGTCCTGACTTTC. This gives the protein CASSGQLSWANVLTF.

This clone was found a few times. Here the CDR3 DNA reads TGCGCCAGCAGCGCTAAACAGGGGAACAATTCACCCCTCCACTTT. This encodes CASSAKQGNNSPLHF. J is TRBJ1-6 and V is TRBV4-3; 7 bases match TRBD1. CDR3 length: 15 amino acids. The V gene's germline CDR1 is LGHNA and CDR2 YSLEER. Trimming took 5 bases from V and 7 from J; bases not matched to a gene: 8.

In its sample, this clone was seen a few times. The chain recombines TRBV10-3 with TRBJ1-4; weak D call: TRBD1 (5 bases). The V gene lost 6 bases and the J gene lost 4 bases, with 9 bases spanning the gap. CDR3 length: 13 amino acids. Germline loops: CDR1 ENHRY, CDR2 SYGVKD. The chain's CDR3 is CAIRRQINEKLFF. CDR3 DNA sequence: TGTGCCATCAGGAGACAGATTAATGAAAAACTGTTTTTT.

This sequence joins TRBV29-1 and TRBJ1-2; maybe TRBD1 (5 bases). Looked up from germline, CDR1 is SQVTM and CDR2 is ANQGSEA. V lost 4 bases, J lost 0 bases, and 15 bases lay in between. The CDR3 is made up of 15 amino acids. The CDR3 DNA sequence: TGCAGCGTTGCCCTGGGGGGGTATACTAACTATGGCTACACCTTC. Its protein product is CSVALGGYTNYGYTF.

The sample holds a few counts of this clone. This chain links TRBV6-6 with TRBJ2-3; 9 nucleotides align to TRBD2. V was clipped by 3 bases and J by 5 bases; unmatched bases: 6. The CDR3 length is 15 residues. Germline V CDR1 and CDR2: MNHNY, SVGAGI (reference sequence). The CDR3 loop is CASSYSAGGIDTQYF. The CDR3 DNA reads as TGTGCCAGCAGTTATAGCGCGGGAGGGATAGATACGCAGTATTTT.

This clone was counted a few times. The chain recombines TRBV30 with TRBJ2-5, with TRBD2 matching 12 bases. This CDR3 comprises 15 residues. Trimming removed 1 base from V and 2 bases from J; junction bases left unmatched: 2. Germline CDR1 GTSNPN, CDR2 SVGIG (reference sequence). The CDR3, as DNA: TGTGCCTGGAGTGATGGACTAGCGGGGCAAGAGACCCAGTACTTC. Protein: CAWSDGLAGQETQYF.

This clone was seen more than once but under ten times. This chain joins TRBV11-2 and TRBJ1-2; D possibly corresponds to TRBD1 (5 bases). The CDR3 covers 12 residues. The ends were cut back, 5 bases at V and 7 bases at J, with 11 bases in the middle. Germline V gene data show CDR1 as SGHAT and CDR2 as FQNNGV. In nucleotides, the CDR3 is TGTGCCAGCAGCACCGTGGGGGGTGGCTACACCTTC. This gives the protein CASSTVGGGYTF.

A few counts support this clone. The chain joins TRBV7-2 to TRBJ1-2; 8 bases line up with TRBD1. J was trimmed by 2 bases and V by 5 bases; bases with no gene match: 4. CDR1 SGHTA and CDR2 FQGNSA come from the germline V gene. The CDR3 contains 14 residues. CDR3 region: CASSTRTGNYGYTF. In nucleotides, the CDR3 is TGTGCCAGCAGCACCCGGACAGGGAACTATGGCTACACCTTC.

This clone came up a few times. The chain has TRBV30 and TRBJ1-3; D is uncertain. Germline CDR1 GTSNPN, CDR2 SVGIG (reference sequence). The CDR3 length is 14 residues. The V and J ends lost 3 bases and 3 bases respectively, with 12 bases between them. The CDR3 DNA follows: TGTGCCTGGAGCCCGGGGTTTGATGGAAACACCATATATTTT. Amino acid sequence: CAWSPGFDGNTIYF.

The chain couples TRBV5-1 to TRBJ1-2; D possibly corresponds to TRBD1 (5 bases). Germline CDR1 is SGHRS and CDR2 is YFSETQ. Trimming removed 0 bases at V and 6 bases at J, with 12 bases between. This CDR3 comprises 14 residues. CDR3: CASSLGGVDDGYTF. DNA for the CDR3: TGCGCCAGCAGCTTGGGGGGCGTAGATGATGGCTACACCTTC.

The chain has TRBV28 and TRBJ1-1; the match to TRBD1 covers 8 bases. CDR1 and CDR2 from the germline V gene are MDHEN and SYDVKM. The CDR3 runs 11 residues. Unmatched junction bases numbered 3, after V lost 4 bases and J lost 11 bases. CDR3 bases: TGTGCCAGCAGTTCGGACAGGGCGGCTTTCTTT. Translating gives CASSSDRAAFF.

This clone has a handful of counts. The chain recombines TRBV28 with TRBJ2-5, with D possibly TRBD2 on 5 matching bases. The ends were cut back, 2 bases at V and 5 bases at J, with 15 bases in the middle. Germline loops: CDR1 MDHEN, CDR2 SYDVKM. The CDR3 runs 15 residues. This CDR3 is CASSLQSVGMETQYF. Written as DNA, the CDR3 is TGTGCCAGCAGTTTACAGTCGGTCGGGATGGAGACCCAGTACTTC.

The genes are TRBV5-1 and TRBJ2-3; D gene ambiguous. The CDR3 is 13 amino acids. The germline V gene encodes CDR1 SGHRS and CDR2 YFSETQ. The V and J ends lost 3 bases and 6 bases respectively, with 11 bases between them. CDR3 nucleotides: TGCGCCAGCAGCTCCCCAGGTGTGGATACGCAGTATTTT. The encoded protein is CASSSPGVDTQYF.

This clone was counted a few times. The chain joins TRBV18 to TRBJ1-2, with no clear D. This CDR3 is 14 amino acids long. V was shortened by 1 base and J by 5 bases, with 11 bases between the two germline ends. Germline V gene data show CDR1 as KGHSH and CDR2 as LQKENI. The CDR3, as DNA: TGTGCCAGCTCACCACGAACATACCGATATGGCTACACCTTC. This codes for CASSPRTYRYGYTF. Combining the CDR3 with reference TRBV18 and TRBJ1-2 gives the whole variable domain NAGVMQNPRHLVRRRGQEARLRCSPMKGHSHVYWYRQLPEEGLKFMVYLQKENIIDESGMPKERFSAEFPKEGPSILRIQQVVRGDSAAYFCASSPRTYRYGYTFGSGTRLTVV.

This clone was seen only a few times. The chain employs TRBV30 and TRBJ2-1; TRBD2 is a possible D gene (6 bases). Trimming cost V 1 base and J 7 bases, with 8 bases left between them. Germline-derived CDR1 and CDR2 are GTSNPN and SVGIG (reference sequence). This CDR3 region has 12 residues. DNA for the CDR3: TGTGCCTGGAGTGCCCGGGGGAATGAGCAGTTCTTC. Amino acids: CAWSARGNEQFF.

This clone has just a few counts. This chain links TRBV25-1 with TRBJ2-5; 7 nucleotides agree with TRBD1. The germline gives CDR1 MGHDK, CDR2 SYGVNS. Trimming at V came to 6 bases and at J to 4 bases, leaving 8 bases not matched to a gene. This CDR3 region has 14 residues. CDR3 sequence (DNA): TGTGCCAGCAGAGCAGGGGGAGTAGGAGAGACCCAGTACTTC. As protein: CASRAGGVGETQYF.

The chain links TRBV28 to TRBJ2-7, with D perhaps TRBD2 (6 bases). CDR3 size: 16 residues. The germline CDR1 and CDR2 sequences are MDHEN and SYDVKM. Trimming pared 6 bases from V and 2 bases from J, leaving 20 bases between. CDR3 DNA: TGTGCCAGCAGCCTACCCCCCGGGAGAGGCCCCTACGAGCAGTACTTC. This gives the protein CASSLPPGRGPYEQYF.

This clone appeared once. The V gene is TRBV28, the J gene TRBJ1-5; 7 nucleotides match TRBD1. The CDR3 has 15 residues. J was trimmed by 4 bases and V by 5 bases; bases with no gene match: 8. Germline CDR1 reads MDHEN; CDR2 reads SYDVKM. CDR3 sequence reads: CASSGAGTANQPQHF. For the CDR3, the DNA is TGTGCCAGCAGTGGGGCCGGGACAGCAAATCAGCCCCAGCATTTT.

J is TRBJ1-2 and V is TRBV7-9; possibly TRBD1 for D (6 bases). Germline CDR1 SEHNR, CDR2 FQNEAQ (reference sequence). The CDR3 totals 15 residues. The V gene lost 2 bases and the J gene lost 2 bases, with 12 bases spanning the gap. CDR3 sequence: CASSLSAGANYGYTF. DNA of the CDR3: TGTGCCAGCAGCTTATCTGCAGGGGCCAACTATGGCTACACCTTC.

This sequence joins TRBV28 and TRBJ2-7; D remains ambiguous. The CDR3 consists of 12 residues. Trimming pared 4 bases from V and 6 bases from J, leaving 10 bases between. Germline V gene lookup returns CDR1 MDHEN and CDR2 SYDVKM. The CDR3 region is CASSSTQAEQYF. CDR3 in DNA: TGTGCCAGCAGTTCTACCCAGGCCGAGCAGTACTTC.

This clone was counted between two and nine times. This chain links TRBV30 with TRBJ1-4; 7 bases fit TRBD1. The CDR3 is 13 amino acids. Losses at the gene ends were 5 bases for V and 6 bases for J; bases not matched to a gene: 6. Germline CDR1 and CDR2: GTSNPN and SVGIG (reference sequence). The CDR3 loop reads CAWCRQGYEKLFF. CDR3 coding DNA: TGTGCCTGGTGTCGACAGGGTTATGAAAAACTGTTTTTT. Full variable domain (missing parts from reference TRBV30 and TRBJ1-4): SQTIHQWPATLVQPVGSPLSLECTVEGTSNPNLYWYRQAAGRGLQLLFYSVGIGQISSEVPQNLSASRPQDRQFILSSKKLLLSDSGFYLCAWCRQGYEKLFFGSGTQLSVL.

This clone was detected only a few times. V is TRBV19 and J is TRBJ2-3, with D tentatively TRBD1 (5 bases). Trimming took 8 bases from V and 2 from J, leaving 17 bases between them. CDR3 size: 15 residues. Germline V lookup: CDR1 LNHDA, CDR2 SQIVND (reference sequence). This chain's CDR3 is CASAFGQGHTDTQYF. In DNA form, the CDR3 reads TGTGCCAGTGCCTTTGGCCAGGGCCACACAGATACGCAGTATTTT.

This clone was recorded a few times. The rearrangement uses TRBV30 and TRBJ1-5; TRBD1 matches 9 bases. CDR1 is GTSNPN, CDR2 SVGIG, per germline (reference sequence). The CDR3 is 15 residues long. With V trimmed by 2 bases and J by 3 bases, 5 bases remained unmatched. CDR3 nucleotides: TGTGCCTGGAGTCTCCGGGACAGGGACAATCAGCCCCAGCATTTT. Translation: CAWSLRDRDNQPQHF.

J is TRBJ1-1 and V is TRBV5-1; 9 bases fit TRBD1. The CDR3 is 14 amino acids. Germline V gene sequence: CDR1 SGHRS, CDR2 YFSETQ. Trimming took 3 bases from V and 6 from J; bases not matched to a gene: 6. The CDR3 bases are TGCGCCAGCAGCTCAGGACAGGGGTTGGCTGAAGCTTTCTTT. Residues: CASSSGQGLAEAFF.

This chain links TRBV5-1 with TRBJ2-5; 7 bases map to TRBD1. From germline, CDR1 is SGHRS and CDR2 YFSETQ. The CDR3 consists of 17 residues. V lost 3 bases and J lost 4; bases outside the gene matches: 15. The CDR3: CASSYGDSISLLETQYF. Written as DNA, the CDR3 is TGCGCCAGCAGCTACGGGGACAGTATCTCCCTGCTAGAGACCCAGTACTTC.